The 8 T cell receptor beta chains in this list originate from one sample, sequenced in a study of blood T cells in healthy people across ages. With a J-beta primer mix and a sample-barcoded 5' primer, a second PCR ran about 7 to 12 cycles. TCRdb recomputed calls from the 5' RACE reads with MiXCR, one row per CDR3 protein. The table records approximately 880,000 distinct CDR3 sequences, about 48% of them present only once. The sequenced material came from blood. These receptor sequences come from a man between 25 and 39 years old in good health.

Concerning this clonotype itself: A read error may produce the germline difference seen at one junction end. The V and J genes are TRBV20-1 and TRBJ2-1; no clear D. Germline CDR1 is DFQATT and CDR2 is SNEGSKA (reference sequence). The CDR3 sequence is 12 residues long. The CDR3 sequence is CNARVVYNEQFF. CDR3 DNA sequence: TGCAATGCTAGAGTTGTTTACAATGAGCAGTTCTTC.

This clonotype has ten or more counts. This CDR3 reads CASSEVGLFNSPLHF. CDR3 DNA sequence: TGTGCCAGCAGTGAGGTCGGGCTTTTTAATTCACCCCTCCACTTT. The V call is TRBV25-1, the J call TRBJ1-6, with D hard to call. CDR1 is MGHDK, CDR2 SYGVNS, per germline. The CDR3 extends over 15 amino acids. V was shortened by 3 bases and J by 6 bases, with 12 bases between the two germline ends.

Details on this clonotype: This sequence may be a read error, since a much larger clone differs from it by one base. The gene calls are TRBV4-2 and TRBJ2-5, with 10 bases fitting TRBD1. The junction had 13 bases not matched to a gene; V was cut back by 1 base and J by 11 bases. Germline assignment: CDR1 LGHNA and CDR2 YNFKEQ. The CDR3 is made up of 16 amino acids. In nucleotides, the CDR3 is TGTGCCAGCAGCCAAGGTGTGGGACAGGGGAACCTTGAGCAGTACTTC. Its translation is CASSQGVGQGNLEQYF.

In DNA, the CDR3 is TGCAGTGCTAGTGAAGGAAACAGGGGTTCTCAGCCCCAGCATTTT. Residues: CSASEGNRGSQPQHF. The chain carries TRBV20-1 and TRBJ1-5, with TRBD1 matching 7 bases. Germline trimming cut 3 bases from V and 6 bases from J; bases unmatched to any gene: 11. Germline-derived CDR1 and CDR2 are DFQATT and SNEGSKA (reference sequence). This CDR3 is 15 amino acids long.

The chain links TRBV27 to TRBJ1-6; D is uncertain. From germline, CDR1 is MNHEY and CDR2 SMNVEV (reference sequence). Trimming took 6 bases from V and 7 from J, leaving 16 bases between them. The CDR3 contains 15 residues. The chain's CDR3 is CASSLLGPENSPLHF. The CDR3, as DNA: TGTGCCAGCAGCCTCCTCGGCCCCGAGAATTCACCCCTCCACTTT.

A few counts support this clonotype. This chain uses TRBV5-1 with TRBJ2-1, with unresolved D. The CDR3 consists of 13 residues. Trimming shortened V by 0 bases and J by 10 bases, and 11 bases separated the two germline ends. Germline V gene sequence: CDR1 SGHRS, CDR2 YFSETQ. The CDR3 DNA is TGCGCCAGCAGCTTGGGTCCAGCTCAAGAGCAGTTCTTC. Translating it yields CASSLGPAQEQFF.

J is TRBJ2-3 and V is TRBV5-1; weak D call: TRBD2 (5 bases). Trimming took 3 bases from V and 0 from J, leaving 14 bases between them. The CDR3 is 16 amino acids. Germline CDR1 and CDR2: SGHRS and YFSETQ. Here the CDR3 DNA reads TGCGCCAGCAGCTCCCCGCGGGCAGGTAGCACAGATACGCAGTATTTT. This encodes CASSSPRAGSTDTQYF. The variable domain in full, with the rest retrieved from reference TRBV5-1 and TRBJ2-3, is KAGVTQTPRYLIKTRGQQVTLSCSPISGHRSVSWYQQTPGQGLQFLFEYFSETQRNKGNFPGRFSGRQFSNSRSEMNVSTLELGDSALYLCASSSPRAGSTDTQYFGPGTRLTVL.

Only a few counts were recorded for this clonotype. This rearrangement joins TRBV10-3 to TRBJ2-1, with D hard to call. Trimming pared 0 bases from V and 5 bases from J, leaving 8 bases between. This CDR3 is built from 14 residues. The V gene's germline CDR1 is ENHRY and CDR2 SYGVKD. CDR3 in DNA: TGTGCCATCAGTGAGTCAATAGTTAACAATGAGCAGTTCTTC. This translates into CAISESIVNNEQFF.